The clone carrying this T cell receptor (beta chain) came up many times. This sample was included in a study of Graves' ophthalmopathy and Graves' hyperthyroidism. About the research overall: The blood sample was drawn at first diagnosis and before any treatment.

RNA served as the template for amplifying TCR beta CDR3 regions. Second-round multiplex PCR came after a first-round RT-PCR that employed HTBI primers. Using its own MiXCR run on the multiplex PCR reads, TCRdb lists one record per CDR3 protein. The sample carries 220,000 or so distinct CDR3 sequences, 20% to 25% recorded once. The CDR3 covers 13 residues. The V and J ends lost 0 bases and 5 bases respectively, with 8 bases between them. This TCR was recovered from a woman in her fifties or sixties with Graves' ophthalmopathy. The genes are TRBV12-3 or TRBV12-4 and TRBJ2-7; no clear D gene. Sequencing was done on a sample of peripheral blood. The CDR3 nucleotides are TGTGCCAGCAGTTTAGCGGGGTTTGACGAGCAGTACTTC. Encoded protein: CASSLAGFDEQYF.